This T cell receptor (beta chain) was sequenced during a study of shared clonotypes between healthy human individuals. Across the whole study: In total, the donors were a couple of women and a few men aged 18 to 49.

It was at deep level that the assay was run. Only in-frame clones appear in the TCRdb table, and some are missing; sequencing was by immunoSEQ multiplex PCR. Counted here are about 2,200,000 clones, under 95% occurring once; the ten biggest clones make up around 1.7%. Germline CDR1 MRHNA, CDR2 SNTAGT. J lost 4 bases, V lost 0 bases, and 7 bases had no gene match. This CDR3 contains 16 residues. Terminally differentiated effector memory CD45RA+ cells were excluded by CCR7 positive selection of CD45RO-negative cells. The source material was naive CD8+ T cells from PBMCs. The chain combines TRBV6-4 with TRBJ2-3; 7 bases are shared with TRBD2. This clonotype originated in a man between 18 and 29 years old in good health. Some clones in this sample may be carry-over from other donors' samples. CDR3 protein: CASSDSGGRGSDTQYF. Here the CDR3 DNA reads TGTGCCAGCAGTGACTCTGGCGGGAGAGGCTCAGATACGCAGTATTTT.